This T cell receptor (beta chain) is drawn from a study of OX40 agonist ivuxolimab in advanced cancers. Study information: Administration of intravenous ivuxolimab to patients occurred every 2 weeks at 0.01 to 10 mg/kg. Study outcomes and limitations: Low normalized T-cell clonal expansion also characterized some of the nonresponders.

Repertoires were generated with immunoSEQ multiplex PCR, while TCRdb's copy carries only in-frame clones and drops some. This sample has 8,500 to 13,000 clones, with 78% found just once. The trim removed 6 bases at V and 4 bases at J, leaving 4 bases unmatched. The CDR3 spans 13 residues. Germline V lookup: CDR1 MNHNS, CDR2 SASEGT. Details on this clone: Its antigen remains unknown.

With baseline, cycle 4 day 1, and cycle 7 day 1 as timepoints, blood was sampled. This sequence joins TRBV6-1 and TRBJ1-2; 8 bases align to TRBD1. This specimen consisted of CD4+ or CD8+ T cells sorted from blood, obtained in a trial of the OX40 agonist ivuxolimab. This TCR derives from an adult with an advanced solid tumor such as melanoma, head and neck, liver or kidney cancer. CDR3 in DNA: TGTGCCAGCAGAACAGGGGGGGCCTATGGCTACACCTTC. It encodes CASRTGGAYGYTF.